This T cell receptor (beta chain) was documented in a study of beta chain features in type 1 diabetes. Sequenced material consisted of expressed TCRB transcripts (all of the isolated RNA was reverse transcribed). The protocol was immunoSEQ multiplex PCR, while the TCRdb copy is restricted to in-frame clones and leaves out a portion. The data contain approximately 250,000 clones, 13% to 15% of them singletons. The CDR3 has 16 residues. From germline, CDR1 is MNHEY and CDR2 SMNVEV (reference sequence). Trimming at V came to 3 bases and at J to 3 bases, leaving 7 bases not matched to a gene. Every donor provided one heparinised blood draw, which averaged approximately 100 mL. Markers CD45RO/CCR7/CD25/CD127/CD95/CD27 served to sort CD4+ naive, central memory, regulatory and stem cell-like memory cells.

This TCR was sampled from a woman aged 35 to 49 in good health. The chain is built from TRBV27 and TRBJ2-7; 11 bases are a match to TRBD2. Input material: naive CD4+ T cells from blood. The CDR3 spells CASSFSTSGGFYEQYF. The DNA of the CDR3 is TGTGCCAGCAGTTTTTCAACTAGCGGGGGATTCTACGAGCAGTACTTC.